This TCR beta chain was sequenced during a study of blood T cell repertoires in COVID-19. The wider study: The study drew acute and convalescent COVID-19 samples from the United States, Italy and Spain. Sources were T cells, B-cell-depleted T cells, or PBMCs; the material itself was cDNA or gDNA.

Original methodology: Nucleated cell counts were estimated from reference gene primer amplification. The method was immunoSEQ multiplex PCR; TCRdb's version includes in-frame clones alone and lacks a portion of them. For V, J and clone size, that table is used; D and trimming come from the DNA. Here the sample spans approximately 140,000 clones, approximately 80% being singletons. In germline, CDR1 is KGHSH, CDR2 LQKENI. The CDR3 runs to 16 residues. With 5 bases removed from V and 2 bases from J, the gap between germline ends came to 13 bases. Sequences were obtained from peripheral blood. The gene calls are TRBV18 and TRBJ2-6, with TRBD2 as a possible D gene (5 bases). The sequence came from a human donor in a cohort sampled during active COVID-19. CDR3 loop: CASSEVGVAGANVLTF. The CDR3 region has the DNA TGTGCCAGCTCAGAGGTGGGAGTGGCTGGGGCCAACGTCCTGACTTTC.